One T cell receptor beta chain is described in this entry. In germline, CDR1 is MNHEY, CDR2 SVGAGI. CDR3 length: 15 amino acids. Between the trimmed V and J ends, which lost 6 bases and 4 bases, there was a span of 13 bases. Some clones are missing from TCRdb's copy, which holds only in-frame ones; the method was immunoSEQ multiplex PCR. Of 140,000 or so clones listed, roughly 89% are singletons. These data originate in a study of T cell responses to AZD1222 COVID-19 vaccine. This receptor was taken from an adult who received the AZD1222 COVID-19 vaccine. The specimen comprised peripheral blood, sampled 28 days after the second AZD1222 dose. This chain links TRBV6-5 with TRBJ1-6; D perhaps matches TRBD1 (6 bases). CDR3 DNA sequence: TGTGCCAGCAGGGGGGGCCTCCTATATAATTCACCCCTCCACTTT. This sequence encodes CASRGGLLYNSPLHF.